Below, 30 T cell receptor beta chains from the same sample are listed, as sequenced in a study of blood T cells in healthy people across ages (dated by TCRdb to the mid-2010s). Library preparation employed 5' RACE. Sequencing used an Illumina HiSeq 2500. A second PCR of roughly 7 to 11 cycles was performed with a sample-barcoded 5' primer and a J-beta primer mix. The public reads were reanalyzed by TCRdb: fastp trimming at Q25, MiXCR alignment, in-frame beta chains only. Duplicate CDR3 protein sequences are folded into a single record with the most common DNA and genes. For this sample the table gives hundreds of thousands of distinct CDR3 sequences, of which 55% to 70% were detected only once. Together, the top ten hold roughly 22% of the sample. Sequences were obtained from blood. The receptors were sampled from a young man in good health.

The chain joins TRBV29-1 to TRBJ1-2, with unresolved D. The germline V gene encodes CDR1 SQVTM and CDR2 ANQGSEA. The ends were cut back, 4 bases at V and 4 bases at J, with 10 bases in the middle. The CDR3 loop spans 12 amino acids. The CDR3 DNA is TGCAGCGTTGGGTTCGGCGCCTATGGCTACACCTTC. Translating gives CSVGFGAYGYTF.

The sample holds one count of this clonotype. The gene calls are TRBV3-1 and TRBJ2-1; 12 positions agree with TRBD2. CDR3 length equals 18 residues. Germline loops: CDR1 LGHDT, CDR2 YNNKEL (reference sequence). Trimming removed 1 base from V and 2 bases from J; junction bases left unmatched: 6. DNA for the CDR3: TGTGCCAGCAGCCAAGTTTCTAGCGGGGGGGCCGCCTACAATGAGCAGTTCTTC. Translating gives CASSQVSSGGAAYNEQFF.

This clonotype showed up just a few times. This CDR3 is CSVSAGGPQETQYF. For the CDR3, the DNA is TGCAGCGTTTCAGCGGGAGGGCCCCAAGAGACCCAGTACTTC. The J gene is TRBJ2-5, the V gene TRBV29-1; 10 nucleotides match TRBD2. The germline V gene has CDR1 SQVTM and CDR2 ANQGSEA. With V trimmed by 5 bases and J by 1 base, 4 bases remained unmatched. This CDR3 is built from 14 residues.

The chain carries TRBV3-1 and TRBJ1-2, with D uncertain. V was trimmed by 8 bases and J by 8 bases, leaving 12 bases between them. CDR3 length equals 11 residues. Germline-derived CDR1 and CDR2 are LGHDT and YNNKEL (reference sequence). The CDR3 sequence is CASSSALGYTF. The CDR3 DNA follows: TGTGCCAGCTCATCTGCTCTGGGCTACACCTTC. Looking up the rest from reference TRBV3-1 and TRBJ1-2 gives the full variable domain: DTAVSQTPKYLVTQMGNDKSIKCEQNLGHDTMYWYKQDSKKFLKIMFSYNNKELIINETVPNRFSPKSPDKAHLNLHINSLELGDSAVYFCASSSALGYTFGSGTRLTVV.

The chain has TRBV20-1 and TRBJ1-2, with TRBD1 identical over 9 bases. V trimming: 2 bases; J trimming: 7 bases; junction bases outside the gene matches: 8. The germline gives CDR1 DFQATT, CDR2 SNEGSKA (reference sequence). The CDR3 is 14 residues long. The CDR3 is CSARSTGTGIGYTF. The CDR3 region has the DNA TGCAGTGCTAGATCCACCGGGACAGGGATTGGCTACACCTTC.

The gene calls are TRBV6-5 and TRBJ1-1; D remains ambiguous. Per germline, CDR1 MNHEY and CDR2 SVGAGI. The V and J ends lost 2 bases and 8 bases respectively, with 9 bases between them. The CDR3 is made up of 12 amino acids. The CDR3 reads CASSYNRAEAFF. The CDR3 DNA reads TGTGCCAGCAGTTACAATAGGGCAGAAGCTTTCTTT.

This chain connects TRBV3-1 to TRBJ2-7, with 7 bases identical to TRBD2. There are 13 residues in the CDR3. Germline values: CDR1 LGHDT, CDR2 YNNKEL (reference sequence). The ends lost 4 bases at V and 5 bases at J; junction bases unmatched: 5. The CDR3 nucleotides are TGTGCCAGCAGCCTCATGGGAGGGAACGAGCAGTACTTC. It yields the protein CASSLMGGNEQYF.

CDR3 protein: CSASSERGGSYNEQFF. CDR3 coding DNA: TGCAGTGCTAGTTCGGAGCGGGGGGGCTCCTACAATGAGCAGTTCTTC. The chain links TRBV20-1 to TRBJ2-1; 10 positions match TRBD2. CDR3 length: 16 residues. The germline V gene encodes CDR1 DFQATT and CDR2 SNEGSKA (reference sequence). The V gene end was trimmed by 3 bases and the J gene end by 0 bases; junction bases not matched to a gene: 5.

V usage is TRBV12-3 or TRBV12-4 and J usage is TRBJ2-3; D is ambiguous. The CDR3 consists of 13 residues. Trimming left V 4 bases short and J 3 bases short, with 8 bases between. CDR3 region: CASSSHGTDTQYF. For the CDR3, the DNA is TGTGCCAGCAGTTCGCACGGAACAGATACGCAGTATTTT.

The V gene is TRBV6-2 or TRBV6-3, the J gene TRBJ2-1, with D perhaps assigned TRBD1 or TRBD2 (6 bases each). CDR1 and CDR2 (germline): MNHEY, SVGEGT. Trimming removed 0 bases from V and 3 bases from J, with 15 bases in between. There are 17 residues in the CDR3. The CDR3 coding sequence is TGTGCCAGCAGTTACTCGAAGATAGGGGGGAACTACAATGAGCAGTTCTTC. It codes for CASSYSKIGGNYNEQFF.

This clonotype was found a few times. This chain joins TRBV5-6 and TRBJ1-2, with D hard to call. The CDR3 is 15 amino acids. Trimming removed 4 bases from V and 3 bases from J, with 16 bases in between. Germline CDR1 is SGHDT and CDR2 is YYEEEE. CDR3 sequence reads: CASSILTRWYYGYTF. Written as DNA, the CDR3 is TGTGCCAGCAGCATCCTTACGCGATGGTACTATGGCTACACCTTC. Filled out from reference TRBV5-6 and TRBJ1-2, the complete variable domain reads DAGVTQSPTHLIKTRGQQVTLRCSPKSGHDTVSWYQQALGQGPQFIFQYYEEEERQRGNFPDRFSGHQFPNYSSELNVNALLLGDSALYLCASSILTRWYYGYTFGSGTRLTVV.

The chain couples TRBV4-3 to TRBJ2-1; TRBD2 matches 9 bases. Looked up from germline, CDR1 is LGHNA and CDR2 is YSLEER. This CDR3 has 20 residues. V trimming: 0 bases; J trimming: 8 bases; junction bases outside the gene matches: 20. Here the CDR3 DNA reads TGCGCCAGCAGCCAAGATCTGGGGCCAGGGCTGGCGGGAGGGCCCTATGAGCAGTTCTTC. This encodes CASSQDLGPGLAGGPYEQFF.

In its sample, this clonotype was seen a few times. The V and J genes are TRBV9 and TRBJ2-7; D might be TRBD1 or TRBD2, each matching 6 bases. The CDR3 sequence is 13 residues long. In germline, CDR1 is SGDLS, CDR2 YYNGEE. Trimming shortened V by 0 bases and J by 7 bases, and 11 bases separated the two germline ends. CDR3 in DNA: TGTGCCAGCAGCGTAGGAGGGGGGAGGGAGCAGTACTTC. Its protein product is CASSVGGGREQYF. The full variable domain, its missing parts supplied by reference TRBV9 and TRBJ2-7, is DSGVTQTPKHLITATGQRVTLRCSPRSGDLSVYWYQQSLDQGLQFLIQYYNGEERAKGNILERFSAQQFPDLHSELNLSSLELGDSALYFCASSVGGGREQYFGPGTRLTVT.

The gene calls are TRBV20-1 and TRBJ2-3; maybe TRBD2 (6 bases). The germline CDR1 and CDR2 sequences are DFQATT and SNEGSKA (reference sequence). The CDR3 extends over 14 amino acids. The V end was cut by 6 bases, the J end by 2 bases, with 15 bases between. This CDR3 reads CSAADSGTTDTQYF. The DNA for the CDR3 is TGCAGTGCCGCCGATAGCGGCACCACAGATACGCAGTATTTT.

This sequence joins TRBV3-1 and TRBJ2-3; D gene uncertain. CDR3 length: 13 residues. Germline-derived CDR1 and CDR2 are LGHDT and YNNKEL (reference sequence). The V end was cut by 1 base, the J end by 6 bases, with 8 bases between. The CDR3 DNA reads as TGTGCCAGCAGCCAAGTTTATCCCGATACGCAGTATTTT. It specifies CASSQVYPDTQYF.

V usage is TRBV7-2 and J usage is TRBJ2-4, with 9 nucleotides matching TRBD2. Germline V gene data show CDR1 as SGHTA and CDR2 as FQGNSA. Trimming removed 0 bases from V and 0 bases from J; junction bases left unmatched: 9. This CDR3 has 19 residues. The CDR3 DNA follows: TGTGCCAGCAGCTTAGCGCCAGCGGGGGGAGGTCCAGCCAAAAACATTCAGTACTTC. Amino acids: CASSLAPAGGGPAKNIQYF.

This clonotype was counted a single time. CDR3 sequence (DNA): TGTGCCAGCAGACGTCCGAACAATGAGCAGTTCTTC. Protein product: CASRRPNNEQFF. The chain employs TRBV12-3 or TRBV12-4 and TRBJ2-1; D gene uncertain. CDR3 size: 12 residues. The V end lost 6 bases, the J end lost 5 bases, and 8 bases lay between the germline ends.

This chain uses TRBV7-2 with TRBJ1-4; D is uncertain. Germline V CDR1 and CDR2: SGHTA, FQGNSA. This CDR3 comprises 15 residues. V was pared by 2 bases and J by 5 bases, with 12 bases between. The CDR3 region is CASSLSSAANEKLFF. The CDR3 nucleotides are TGTGCCAGCAGCTTAAGCTCAGCGGCAAATGAAAAACTGTTTTTT.

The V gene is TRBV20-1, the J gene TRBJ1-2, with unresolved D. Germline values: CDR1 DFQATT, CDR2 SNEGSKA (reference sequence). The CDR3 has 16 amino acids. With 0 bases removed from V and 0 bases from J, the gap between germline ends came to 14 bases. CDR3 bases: TGCAGTGCTAGAGATTACCGGGCGGACGCTAACTATGGCTACACCTTC. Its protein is CSARDYRADANYGYTF.

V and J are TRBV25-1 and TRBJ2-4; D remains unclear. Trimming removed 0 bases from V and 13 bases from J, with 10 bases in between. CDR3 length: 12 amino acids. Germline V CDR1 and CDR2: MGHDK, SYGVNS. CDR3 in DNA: TGTGCCAGCAGTGAATATAAGGGTAGGCAGTACTTC. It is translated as CASSEYKGRQYF.

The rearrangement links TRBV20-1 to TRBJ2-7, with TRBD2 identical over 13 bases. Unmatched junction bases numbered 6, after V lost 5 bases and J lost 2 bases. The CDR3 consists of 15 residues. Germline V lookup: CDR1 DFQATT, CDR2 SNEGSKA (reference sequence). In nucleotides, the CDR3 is TGCAGTGCTCCCCAACTAGCGGGAGGGCCCTACGAGCAGTACTTC. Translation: CSAPQLAGGPYEQYF.

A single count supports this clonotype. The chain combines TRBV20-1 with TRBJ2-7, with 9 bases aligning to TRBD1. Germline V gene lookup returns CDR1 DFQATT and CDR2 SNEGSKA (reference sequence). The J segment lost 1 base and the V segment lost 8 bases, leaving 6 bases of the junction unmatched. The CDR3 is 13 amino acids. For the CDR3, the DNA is TGCAGTACAAGGGACAGGGCGTCCTACGAGCAGTACTTC. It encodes CSTRDRASYEQYF.

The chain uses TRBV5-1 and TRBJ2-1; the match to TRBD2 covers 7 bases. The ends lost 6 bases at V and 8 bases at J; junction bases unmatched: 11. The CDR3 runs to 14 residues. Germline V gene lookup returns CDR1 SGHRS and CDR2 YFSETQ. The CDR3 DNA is TGCGCCAGCAAAAATGACCTAGCGGTACATGAGCAGTTCTTC. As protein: CASKNDLAVHEQFF.

The CDR3 reads CASSGGQPTDTQYF. The CDR3 DNA sequence: TGTGCCAGCAGCGGGGGACAGCCGACAGATACGCAGTATTTT. The V gene is TRBV7-3, the J gene TRBJ2-3, with 7 nucleotides matching TRBD1. CDR3 length: 14 residues. Germline CDR1 reads SGHTA; CDR2 reads FQGTGA. V was pared by 5 bases and J by 3 bases, with 5 bases of the junction left unmatched.

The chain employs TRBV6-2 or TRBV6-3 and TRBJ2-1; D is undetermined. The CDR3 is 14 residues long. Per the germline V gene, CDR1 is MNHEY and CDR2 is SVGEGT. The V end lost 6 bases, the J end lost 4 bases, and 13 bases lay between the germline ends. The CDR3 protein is CASRNDLAYNEQFF. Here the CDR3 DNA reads TGTGCCAGCAGGAACGACTTGGCGTACAATGAGCAGTTCTTC.

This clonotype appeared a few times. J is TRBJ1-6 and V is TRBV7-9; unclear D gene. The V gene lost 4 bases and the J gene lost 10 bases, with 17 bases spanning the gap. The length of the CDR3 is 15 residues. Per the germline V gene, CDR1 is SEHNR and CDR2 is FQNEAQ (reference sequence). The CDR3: CASSSAPIGGSPLHF. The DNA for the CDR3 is TGTGCCAGCAGCTCAGCGCCCATCGGCGGATCACCCCTCCACTTT.

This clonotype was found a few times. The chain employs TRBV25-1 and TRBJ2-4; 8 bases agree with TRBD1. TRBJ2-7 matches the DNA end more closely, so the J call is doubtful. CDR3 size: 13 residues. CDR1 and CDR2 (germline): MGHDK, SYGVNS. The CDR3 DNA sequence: TGTGCCAGCAGCTACAGGGGGTGGAACGAGCAGTACTTC. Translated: CASSYRGWNEQYF.

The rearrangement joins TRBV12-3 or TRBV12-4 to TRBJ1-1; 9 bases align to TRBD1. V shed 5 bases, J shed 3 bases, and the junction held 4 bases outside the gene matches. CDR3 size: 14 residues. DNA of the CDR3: TGTGCCAGCAGTGCACAGGGGGCGGACACTGAAGCTTTCTTT. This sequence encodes CASSAQGADTEAFF.

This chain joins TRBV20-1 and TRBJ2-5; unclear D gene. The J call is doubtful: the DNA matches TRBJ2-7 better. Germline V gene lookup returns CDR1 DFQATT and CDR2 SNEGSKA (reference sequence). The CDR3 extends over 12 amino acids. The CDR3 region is CSARGAPHEQYF. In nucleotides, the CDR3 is TGCAGTGCTAGAGGGGCGCCACACGAGCAGTACTTC.

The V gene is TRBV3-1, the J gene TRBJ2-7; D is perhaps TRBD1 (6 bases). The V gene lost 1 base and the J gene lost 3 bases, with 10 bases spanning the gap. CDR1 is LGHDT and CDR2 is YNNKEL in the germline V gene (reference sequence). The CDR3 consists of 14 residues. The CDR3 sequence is CASSQGQARYEQYF. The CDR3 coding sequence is TGTGCCAGCAGCCAAGGACAGGCCCGCTACGAGCAGTACTTC.